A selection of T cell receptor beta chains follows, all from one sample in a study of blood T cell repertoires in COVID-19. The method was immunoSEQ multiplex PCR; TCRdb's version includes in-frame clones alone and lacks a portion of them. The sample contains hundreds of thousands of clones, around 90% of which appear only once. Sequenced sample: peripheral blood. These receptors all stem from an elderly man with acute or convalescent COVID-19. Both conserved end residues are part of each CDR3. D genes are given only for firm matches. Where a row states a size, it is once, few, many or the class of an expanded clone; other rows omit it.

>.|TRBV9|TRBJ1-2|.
CASSEGDWGNGYTF
TGTGCCAGCAGCGAGGGGGATTGGGGTAATGGCTACACCTTC
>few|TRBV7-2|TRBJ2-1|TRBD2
CASSLASSGGANEQFF
TGTGCCAGCAGCTTAGCGTCCAGCGGGGGGGCTAATGAGCAGTTCTTC
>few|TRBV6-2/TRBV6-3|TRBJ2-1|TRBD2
CASSDGLAGLYNEQFF
TGTGCCAGCAGCGACGGACTAGCGGGACTCTACAATGAGCAGTTCTTC
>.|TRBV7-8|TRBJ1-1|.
CASSLQPSRGTEAFF
TGTGCCAGCAGCTTACAGCCTTCGCGGGGGACTGAAGCTTTCTTT
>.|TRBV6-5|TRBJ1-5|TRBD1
CASRADRGSNQPQHF
TGTGCCAGCAGAGCGGACAGGGGGAGCAATCAGCCCCAGCATTTT
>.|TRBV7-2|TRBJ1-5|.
CASSQVGDQPQHF
TGTGCCAGCAGTCAGGTCGGTGATCAGCCCCAGCATTTT
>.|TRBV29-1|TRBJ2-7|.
CSEPHGGSYEQYF
TGCAGCGAACCGCACGGAGGGTCCTACGAGCAGTACTTC
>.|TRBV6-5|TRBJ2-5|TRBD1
CASSLDRVRETQYF
TGTGCCAGCAGTCTAGACAGGGTCAGAGAGACCCAGTACTTC
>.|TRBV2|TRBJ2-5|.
CASRAGVQETQYF
TGTGCCAGCAGGGCGGGCGTTCAAGAGACCCAGTACTTC
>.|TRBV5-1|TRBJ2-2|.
CASNIGQGRTGELFF
TGCGCCAGCAACATTGGGCAGGGTCGCACCGGGGAGCTGTTTTTT